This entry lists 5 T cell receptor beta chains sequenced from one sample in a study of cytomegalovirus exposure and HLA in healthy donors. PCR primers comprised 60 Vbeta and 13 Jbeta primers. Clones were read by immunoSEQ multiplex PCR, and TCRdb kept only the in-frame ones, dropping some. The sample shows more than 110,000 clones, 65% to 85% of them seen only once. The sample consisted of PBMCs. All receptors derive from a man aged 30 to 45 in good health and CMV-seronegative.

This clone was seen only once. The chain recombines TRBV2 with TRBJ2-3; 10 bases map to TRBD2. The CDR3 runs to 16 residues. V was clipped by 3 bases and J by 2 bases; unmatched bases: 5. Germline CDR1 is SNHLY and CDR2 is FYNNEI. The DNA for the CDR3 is TGTGCCAGCAGTGACCGTAGCGGGGGGTCCACAGATACGCAGTATTTT. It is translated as CASSDRSGGSTDTQYF.

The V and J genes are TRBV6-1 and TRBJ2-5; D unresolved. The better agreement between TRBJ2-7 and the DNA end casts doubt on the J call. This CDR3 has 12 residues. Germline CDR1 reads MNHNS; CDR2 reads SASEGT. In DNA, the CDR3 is TGTGCCAGCCGTGTGGGCCGCTACGAGCAGTACTTC. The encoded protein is CASRVGRYEQYF.

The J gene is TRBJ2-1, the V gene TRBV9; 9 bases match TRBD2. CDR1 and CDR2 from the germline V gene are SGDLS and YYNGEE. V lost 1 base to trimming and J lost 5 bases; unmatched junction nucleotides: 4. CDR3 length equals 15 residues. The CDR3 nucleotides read TGTGCCAGCAGCGTACGAGAGCGGGGGGACAATGAGCAGTTCTTC. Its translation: CASSVRERGDNEQFF.

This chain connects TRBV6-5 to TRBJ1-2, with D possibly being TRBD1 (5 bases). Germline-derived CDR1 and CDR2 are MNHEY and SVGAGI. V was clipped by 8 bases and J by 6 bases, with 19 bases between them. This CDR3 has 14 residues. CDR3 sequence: CASLRPGSVDGYTF. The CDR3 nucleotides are TGTGCCAGCCTTCGGCCAGGGTCGGTGGATGGCTACACCTTC.

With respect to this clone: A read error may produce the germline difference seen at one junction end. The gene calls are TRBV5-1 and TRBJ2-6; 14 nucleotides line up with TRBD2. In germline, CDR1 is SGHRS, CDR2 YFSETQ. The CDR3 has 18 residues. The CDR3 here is CANSIGTSGRAGANVLTF. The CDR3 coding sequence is TGCGCCAACAGCATCGGGACTAGCGGGAGAGCTGGGGCCAACGTCCTGACTTTC.